Presented here are 10 T cell receptor beta chains from one specimen sequenced in a study of T cell repertoires in cytomegalovirus infection. TCRdb reprocessed the reads via MiXCR and lists one record per CDR3 protein. Of about 150,000 distinct CDR3 sequences listed, 20% to 30% were seen once; the top ten hold roughly 11%. The specimen sequenced was PBMCs. The receptors shown here come from a human donor in good health (CMV status not recorded). Some clones in this sample may be carry-over from other donors' samples.

This clonotype was seen ten or more times. The genes are TRBV6-6 and TRBJ2-7; D is undetermined. V lost 0 bases and J 0 bases, leaving 6 bases between the germline ends. Germline V lookup: CDR1 MNHNY, CDR2 SVGAGI (reference sequence). CDR3 size: 14 residues. The DNA for the CDR3 is TGTGCCAGCAGTTACTCTCGTGACTCCTACGAGCAGTACTTC. Its translation is CASSYSRDSYEQYF.

This chain uses TRBV9 with TRBJ2-1; 7 bases fit TRBD1. CDR3 size: 13 residues. Trimming took 0 bases from V and 7 from J; bases not matched to a gene: 1. Looked up from germline, CDR1 is SGDLS and CDR2 is YYNGEE. The CDR3 bases are TGTGCCAGCAGCGTAGGGGACAGTAATGAGCAGTTCTTC. Translation: CASSVGDSNEQFF. The full variable domain, its missing parts supplied by reference TRBV9 and TRBJ2-1, is DSGVTQTPKHLITATGQRVTLRCSPRSGDLSVYWYQQSLDQGLQFLIQYYNGEERAKGNILERFSAQQFPDLHSELNLSSLELGDSALYFCASSVGDSNEQFFGPGTRLTVL.

The table lists this clonotype with a few counts. V gene TRBV14 combines with J gene TRBJ1-4; no reliable D call. Deletions cut 4 bases from V and 3 bases from J, with 9 bases between. CDR1 and CDR2 from the germline V gene are SGHDN and FVKESK. The CDR3 has 14 amino acids. The CDR3 is CASSPLWANEKLFF. Here the CDR3 DNA reads TGTGCCAGCAGCCCCCTATGGGCTAATGAAAAACTGTTTTTT.

This chain joins TRBV6-2 or TRBV6-3 and TRBJ1-5; D not resolved. The CDR3 length is 14 residues. CDR1 is MNHEY, CDR2 SVGEGT, per germline. Trimming left V 0 bases short and J 4 bases short, with 7 bases between. Here the CDR3 reads CASSYSTTNQPQHF. As DNA, the CDR3 is TGTGCCAGCAGTTACTCGACGACAAATCAGCCCCAGCATTTT.

Remarks on this clonotype: Its ends do not fully match the called genes, so a read error is possible. This chain uses TRBV12-3 or TRBV12-4 with TRBJ1-5; no clear D gene. This CDR3 contains 15 residues. CDR3 region: CANSSSGKGNQPQHF. The DNA for the CDR3 is TGTGCCAACAGTAGCTCAGGAAAGGGCAATCAGCCCCAGCATTTT.

This clonotype was detected a few times. The V and J genes are TRBV28 and TRBJ2-4; D ambiguous. Trimming left V 8 bases short and J 1 base short, with 15 bases between. The CDR3 has 15 residues. CDR1 MDHEN and CDR2 SYDVKM come from the germline V gene. CDR3 bases: TGTGCCAGCGATAACGTAGGTGATGCCAAAAACATTCAGTACTTC. Residues: CASDNVGDAKNIQYF. The whole variable domain, filled in from reference TRBV28 and TRBJ2-4, reads DVKVTQSSRYLVKRTGEKVFLECVQDMDHENMFWYRQDPGLGLRLIYFSYDVKMKEKGDIPEGYSVSREKKERFSLILESASTNQTSMYLCASDNVGDAKNIQYFGAGTRLSVL.

The chain has TRBV6-1 and TRBJ1-2; 7 nucleotides line up with TRBD1. CDR3 length equals 14 residues. V shed 6 bases and J 4 bases; nucleotides not matched to a gene: 8. Looked up from germline, CDR1 is MNHNS and CDR2 is SASEGT. Written as DNA, the CDR3 is TGTGCCAGCAGCTCGGGACAGCCGCCCTATGGCTACACCTTC. This codes for CASSSGQPPYGYTF.

At least ten counts were recorded for this clonotype. V usage is TRBV29-1 and J usage is TRBJ1-2; 8 nucleotides match TRBD1. Germline CDR1 reads SQVTM; CDR2 reads ANQGSEA. V shed 7 bases, J shed 8 bases, and the junction held 6 bases outside the gene matches. This CDR3 comprises 11 residues. The CDR3 loop is CSATTGEGYTF. The DNA of the CDR3 is TGCAGCGCCACGACAGGGGAAGGCTACACCTTC.

The genes are TRBV3-1 and TRBJ2-2; D is unclear. Trimming shortened V by 0 bases and J by 5 bases, and 4 bases separated the two germline ends. The CDR3 sequence is 13 residues long. Germline V gene lookup returns CDR1 LGHDT and CDR2 YNNKEL (reference sequence). The CDR3: CASSQDMTGELFF. The DNA of the CDR3 is TGTGCCAGCAGCCAAGATATGACCGGGGAGCTGTTTTTT.

CDR3 DNA sequence: TGTGCCAGCAGCTTAGATCCGACGGGAGGACGGCATGAGCAGTTCTTC. Translated: CASSLDPTGGRHEQFF. The rearrangement links TRBV11-2 to TRBJ2-1; 7 bases align to TRBD2. After removal of 0 bases from V and 8 bases from J, the junction contained 10 bases not matched to a gene. The CDR3 spans 16 residues. Germline V lookup: CDR1 SGHAT, CDR2 FQNNGV.